This TCR beta chain derives from a study of T cells in Graves' hyperthyroidism and ophthalmopathy. Study conclusions and caveats: Appearing also in blood were most of the thyroid clonotypes expanded above 0.001.

Inclusion characteristics of ophthalmopathy patients comprised a Clinical Activity Score of at least 3, a NOSPECS grade of at least 4, and duration under 3 months. On the basis of clinical symptoms, serum thyroxine and TRAb, thyroid ultrasound and orbital computed tomography, diagnoses were made. This sample holds PBMCs from roughly 10 ml fresh peripheral blood. TCR beta CDR3 region amplification was performed from RNA transcripts. The TCR CDR3 was amplified in a first-round RT-PCR using the HTBI primer set. TCRdb redid the calling of the multiplex PCR reads with MiXCR, one entry per CDR3 protein. The table has a few hundred thousand distinct CDR3 sequences, 15% to 20% seen once; the top ten hold less than 30%. This clonotype was observed many times. Its specificity is unknown. The receptor was isolated from a woman between 25 and 40 years old with Graves' ophthalmopathy. The specimen was blood.

The CDR3 region is CASSPTLREQYF. The CDR3 DNA sequence: TGTGCCAGCAGCCCAACCCTCAGAGAGCAGTACTTC. The chain uses TRBV7-8 and TRBJ2-7; D is unclear. V lost 5 bases, J lost 7 bases, and 12 bases lay in between. Germline lookup yields CDR1 SGHVS and CDR2 FQNEAQ. CDR3 length: 12 amino acids. Looking up the rest from reference TRBV7-8 and TRBJ2-7 gives the full variable domain: GAGVSQSPRYKVAKRGQDVALRCDPISGHVSLFWYQQALGQGPEFLTYFQNEAQLDKSGLPSDRFFAERPEGSVSTLKIQRTQQEDSAVYLCASSPTLREQYFGPGTRLTVT.